The clone carrying this T cell receptor (beta chain) was seen once. One end of the junction does not line up with germline, which may come from a read error. Clones were read by immunoSEQ multiplex PCR, and TCRdb kept only the in-frame ones, dropping some. The sample has approximately 280,000 clones, almost 90% seen once. The study recruited people aged roughly 18 to 100 years across around 23 US areas. Grouping used clinical history reported by participants in a survey and questionnaire. The data belong to a study of blood T cell repertoires in COVID-19. This CDR3 contains 14 residues. The germline gives CDR1 MNHNS, CDR2 SASEGT.

The source material was PBMCs or T cells enriched from blood (not recorded which). This sequence was found in a woman younger than 30 with acute COVID-19. The V gene is TRBV6-1, the J gene TRBJ2-3, with D perhaps matching TRBD2 (5 bases). CDR3 sequence: CASSQAASTDTQYF. The CDR3 DNA reads as TGTGCCAGCAGTCAAGCGGCTAGCACAGATACGCAGTATTTT.